A single sample gave rise to the 32 T cell receptor beta chains below, sequenced in a study of Graves' ophthalmopathy and Graves' hyperthyroidism. The authors amplified TCR beta CDR3 regions, and they did so from RNA transcripts for repertoire sequencing. An initial RT-PCR round employing HTBI primers preceded a second-round multiplex PCR. TCRdb re-called the multiplex PCR reads with MiXCR, one entry per CDR3 protein. The sample yields about 50,000 distinct CDR3 sequences, approximately 47% seen once. Material: peripheral blood. All receptors derive from an adult woman with Graves' ophthalmopathy.

The chain is built from TRBV5-6 and TRBJ2-1; 8 bases map to TRBD2. This CDR3 is built from 15 residues. The V and J ends lost 6 bases and 12 bases, in that order; junction bases with no gene match: 17. Germline loops: CDR1 SGHDT, CDR2 YYEEEE. The CDR3 nucleotides read TGTGCCAGCAACCTACGGGGGGGGCGCACAGATACGCAGTTCTTC. It translates to CASNLRGGRTDTQFF.

At least ten counts were recorded for this clonotype. The DNA of the CDR3 is TGTGCCAGCAGCTTGTGGGCAGCCTCCTCCTACGAGCAGTACTTC. Amino acids: CASSLWAASSYEQYF. The chain joins TRBV5-6 to TRBJ2-7; D unclear. V was clipped by 1 base and J by 0 bases, with 11 bases between them. Per the germline V gene, CDR1 is SGHDT and CDR2 is YYEEEE. CDR3 length equals 15 residues.

The CDR3 DNA is TGCAGTGCTAGAGATCTCAGGGGCAGGTTTCGGGGTGAAAACACCATATATTTT. This encodes CSARDLRGRFRGENTIYF. The genes are TRBV20-1 and TRBJ1-3, with D possibly matching TRBD1 (6 bases). The germline V gene has CDR1 DFQATT and CDR2 SNEGSKA (reference sequence). Trimming left V 0 bases short and J 6 bases short, with 24 bases between. CDR3 length equals 18 residues.

This clonotype was observed many times. This chain connects TRBV30 to TRBJ2-5; TRBD1 agrees at 8 bases. The CDR3 loop spans 14 amino acids. V gave up 5 bases and J gave up 2 bases; unmatched junction bases: 7. Germline CDR1 reads GTSNPN; CDR2 reads SVGIG (reference sequence). The CDR3 sequence is CAWYRDRIQETQYF. The DNA of the CDR3 is TGTGCCTGGTACCGGGACAGGATTCAAGAGACCCAGTACTTC.

As for this clonotype: One junction end disagrees with the germline gene, perhaps due to a read error. The chain has TRBV20-1 and TRBJ2-1; 7 bases match TRBD2. The CDR3 covers 13 residues. CDR1 and CDR2 (germline): DFQATT, SNEGSKA (reference sequence). CDR3: CSAMAGVGNEQLF. Written as DNA, the CDR3 is TGCAGTGCTATGGCGGGAGTCGGCAATGAGCAGCTCTTC.

The chain carries TRBV25-1 and TRBJ2-2; the D is unclear. The V and J ends lost 6 bases and 7 bases respectively, with 3 bases between them. The CDR3 is made up of 10 amino acids. Germline V CDR1 and CDR2: MGHDK, SYGVNS. The CDR3: CASSGGELFF. Written as DNA, the CDR3 is TGTGCCAGCAGCGGCGGGGAGCTGTTTTTT.

This clonotype was observed many times. The chain carries TRBV19 and TRBJ1-5, with D maybe TRBD1 (5 bases). The germline V and J ends were trimmed by 2 bases and 0 bases, with 5 bases remaining between them. The CDR3 runs 14 residues. Germline V gene data show CDR1 as LNHDA and CDR2 as SQIVND (reference sequence). The CDR3 bases are TGTGCCAGTAGTATAAGGGGTAGCAATCAGCCCCAGCATTTT. Protein product: CASSIRGSNQPQHF.

V usage is TRBV10-3 and J usage is TRBJ1-1, with D unclear. V lost 3 bases and J 10 bases, leaving 0 bases between the germline ends. There are 8 residues in the CDR3. Germline V gene lookup returns CDR1 ENHRY and CDR2 SYGVKD. The CDR3 bases are TGTGCCATCAGTGAAGCTTTCTTT. Residues: CAISEAFF.

The sample holds a few counts of this clonotype. This chain connects TRBV19 to TRBJ1-1; 7 bases agree with TRBD1. The CDR3 runs 15 residues. Germline V lookup: CDR1 LNHDA, CDR2 SQIVND (reference sequence). The junction had 8 bases not matched to a gene; V was cut back by 1 base and J by 6 bases. CDR3 protein: CASSIVGQGVPEAFF. The CDR3 coding sequence is TGTGCCAGTAGTATAGTCGGCCAGGGGGTTCCTGAAGCTTTCTTT.

The chain combines TRBV20-1 with TRBJ2-4; D unresolved. The germline V gene has CDR1 DFQATT and CDR2 SNEGSKA (reference sequence). Trimming shortened V by 0 bases and J by 11 bases, and 17 bases separated the two germline ends. The CDR3 extends over 14 amino acids. CDR3 residues: CSARDPNSRILQYF. In nucleotides, the CDR3 is TGCAGTGCTAGAGATCCCAACAGTCGGATTCTTCAGTACTTC.

This clonotype was detected ten times or more. The chain employs TRBV4-2 and TRBJ2-1, with unresolved D. The CDR3 runs 17 residues. Germline V lookup: CDR1 LGHNA, CDR2 YNFKEQ. Trimming took 0 bases from V and 0 from J, leaving 12 bases between them. The CDR3, as DNA: TGTGCCAGCAGCCAAGACCCCATCCGATCCTCCTACAATGAGCAGTTCTTC. Encoded protein: CASSQDPIRSSYNEQFF.

This clonotype ranks as medium-sized. V usage is TRBV10-3 and J usage is TRBJ2-7; a possible D gene is TRBD2 (5 bases). The CDR3 sequence is 14 residues long. V was shortened by 0 bases and J by 6 bases, with 12 bases between the two germline ends. From germline, CDR1 is ENHRY and CDR2 SYGVKD. CDR3 sequence: CAISESMSSPEQYF. The CDR3 region has the DNA TGTGCCATCAGTGAGTCGATGTCTAGCCCCGAGCAGTACTTC.

V and J are TRBV29-1 and TRBJ2-1, with 9 bases aligning to TRBD2. After removal of 1 base from V and 5 bases from J, the junction contained 6 bases not matched to a gene. The V gene's germline CDR1 is SQVTM and CDR2 ANQGSEA. This CDR3 has 15 residues. CDR3 coding DNA: TGCAGCGTTGAAGGGCGACTAGCGGAACACAATGAGCAGTTCTTC. Translation gives CSVEGRLAEHNEQFF.

The rearrangement uses TRBV7-9 and TRBJ2-1; 9 positions agree with TRBD2. The J call is in doubt because the DNA end fits TRBJ2-3 better. CDR3 length: 17 residues. CDR1 and CDR2 (germline): SEHNR, FQNEAQ (reference sequence). The CDR3 DNA reads as TGTGCCAGCAGCCCGGGACTAGCTAAAAGCTCCTACAATGAGCAGTATTTT. Protein: CASSPGLAKSSYNEQYF.

At least ten counts were recorded for this clonotype. The rearrangement joins TRBV19 to TRBJ1-1; D may be TRBD1 (5 bases). In germline, CDR1 is LNHDA, CDR2 SQIVND (reference sequence). The CDR3 totals 13 residues. Deletions cut 4 bases from V and 0 bases from J, with 6 bases between. CDR3 amino acids: CASSKGMNTEAFF. In DNA, the CDR3 is TGTGCCAGTAGTAAGGGGATGAACACTGAAGCTTTCTTT.

This chain connects TRBV6-2 or TRBV6-3 to TRBJ2-7, with 8 bases aligning to TRBD1. The junction had 1 base not matched to a gene; V was cut back by 4 bases and J by 2 bases. This CDR3 region has 13 residues. Per the germline V gene, CDR1 is MNHEY and CDR2 is SVGEGT. CDR3 in DNA: TGTGCCAGCAGTTGGACAGGGCCCTACGAGCAGTACTTC. Its protein is CASSWTGPYEQYF.

At least ten counts were recorded for this clonotype. The chain has TRBV6-5 and TRBJ2-7, with TRBD2 identical over 13 bases. The CDR3 is 16 residues long. In germline, CDR1 is MNHEY, CDR2 SVGAGI. The V segment lost 6 bases and the J segment 1 base; nucleotides outside the gene matches: 6. CDR3: CASRPGLAGVSYEQYF. The DNA of the CDR3 is TGTGCCAGCAGACCCGGACTAGCGGGAGTTTCCTACGAGCAGTACTTC.

The sample holds many counts of this clonotype. This may be a read error, as it is one base from a much larger clone. This chain links TRBV2 with TRBJ1-1; 10 positions match TRBD1. The CDR3 has 14 residues. Germline-derived CDR1 and CDR2 are SNHLY and FYNNEI. The CDR3 region has the DNA TGTGCCAGCAGTTGGGACAGGGGCTCCCCCGAAGCTCTCTTT. It encodes CASSWDRGSPEALF. Complete variable domain (other parts from reference TRBV2 and TRBJ1-1): EPEVTQTPSHQVTQMGQEVILRCVPISNHLYFYWYRQILGQKVEFLVSFYNNEISEKSEIFDDQFSVERPDGSNFTLKIRSTKLEDSAMYFCASSWDRGSPEALFGQGTRLTVV.

This clonotype was detected only once. CDR3 region: CASSLMGAKATDTQYF. The CDR3 DNA reads TGTGCCAGCAGCTTAATGGGGGCGAAAGCCACAGATACGCAGTATTTT. The chain uses TRBV7-3 and TRBJ2-3; maybe TRBD1 (6 bases). Trimming shortened V by 1 base and J by 2 bases, and 13 bases separated the two germline ends. The germline CDR1 and CDR2 sequences are SGHTA and FQGTGA. There are 16 residues in the CDR3.

Concerning this clonotype itself: A much larger clone sits a single nucleotide away, making a read error possible. The chain carries TRBV4-1 and TRBJ1-5; a possible D gene is TRBD1 (5 bases). The germline gives CDR1 MGHRA, CDR2 YSYEKL. This CDR3 has 15 residues. CDR3 coding DNA: TGCGCCAGCAGCCAACGCGGGGGTAGCAATCAGCCCCAGCGTTTT. As protein: CASSQRGGSNQPQRF.

Comment on this clonotype: Because it lacks the conserved phenylalanine or tryptophan at the end, this CDR3 is likely a read error. V usage is TRBV7-2 and J usage is TRBJ2-3; the D gene is possibly TRBD1 (5 bases). The germline V gene encodes CDR1 SGHTA and CDR2 FQGNSA. The CDR3 sequence is 15 residues long. Here the CDR3 DNA reads TGTGCCAGCAGCTCCAGTAGGGGCCACACAGTTACGCAGTATCTT. This codes for CASSSSRGHTVTQYL.

This clonotype was seen repeatedly, ten times or more. The chain joins TRBV6-6 to TRBJ2-1; unclear D gene. V lost 2 bases to trimming and J lost 14 bases, with 10 bases between them. This CDR3 comprises 11 residues. CDR1 and CDR2 from the germline V gene are MNHNY and SVGAGI (reference sequence). The CDR3 coding sequence is TGTGCCAGCAGTTACAGGGCCGAAAAGTTCTTC. Protein: CASSYRAEKFF.

This chain connects TRBV12-3 or TRBV12-4 to TRBJ2-7; D gene uncertain. V lost 3 bases, J lost 0 bases, and 9 bases lay in between. The CDR3 runs 14 residues. The CDR3: CASSFTGSSYEQYF. Here the CDR3 DNA reads TGTGCCAGCAGTTTTACGGGCAGCTCCTACGAGCAGTACTTC.

This clonotype has at least ten counts. V and J are TRBV28 and TRBJ2-7; 7 bases map to TRBD1. The CDR3 sequence is 16 residues long. With V trimmed by 1 base and J by 2 bases, 8 bases remained unmatched. CDR1 is MDHEN, CDR2 SYDVKM, per germline. The chain's CDR3 is CASSLYAPDRPYEQYF. The CDR3 DNA reads TGTGCCAGCAGTTTATACGCACCGGACAGGCCCTACGAGCAGTACTTC. Variable domain in full (rest from reference TRBV28 and TRBJ2-7): DVKVTQSSRYLVKRTGEKVFLECVQDMDHENMFWYRQDPGLGLRLIYFSYDVKMKEKGDIPEGYSVSREKKERFSLILESASTNQTSMYLCASSLYAPDRPYEQYFGPGTRLTVT.

The V gene is TRBV20-1, the J gene TRBJ2-7; maybe TRBD2 (5 bases). V was cut by 0 bases and J by 1 base, with 10 bases left in between. Germline V lookup: CDR1 DFQATT, CDR2 SNEGSKA (reference sequence). This CDR3 is built from 14 residues. CDR3 nucleotides: TGCAGTGCTAGAGATGGGAGCGGATCCTACGAGCAGTACTTC. This gives the protein CSARDGSGSYEQYF.

The chain employs TRBV9 and TRBJ2-1, with D possibly being TRBD2 (6 bases). The CDR3 is 15 amino acids. From germline, CDR1 is SGDLS and CDR2 YYNGEE. V was trimmed by 0 bases and J by 4 bases, leaving 11 bases between them. CDR3 sequence reads: CASSVAGEGYNEQFF. CDR3 DNA sequence: TGTGCCAGCAGCGTAGCGGGAGAAGGGTACAATGAGCAGTTCTTC.

This clonotype was counted a single time. Being one base from a much bigger clone, this may be a read error. The rearrangement joins TRBV28 to TRBJ1-5, with D tentatively TRBD1 (5 bases). Trimming stripped 4 bases from V and 2 bases from J, with 12 bases between. The germline V gene has CDR1 MDHEN and CDR2 SYDVKM. This CDR3 has 15 residues. The CDR3 protein is CASSSRGAGNQPQHF. CDR3 sequence (DNA): TGTGCCAGCAGTTCAAGGGGCGCAGGCAATCAGCCCCAGCATTTT.

J is TRBJ2-3 and V is TRBV12-3 or TRBV12-4, with 7 positions matching TRBD2. Trimming cost V 6 bases and J 2 bases; bases outside gene matches: 14. The CDR3 covers 17 residues. Here the CDR3 reads CASSRTLEGGLTDTQYF. DNA for the CDR3: TGTGCCAGCAGCCGGACTCTAGAGGGAGGGCTCACAGATACGCAGTATTTT.

Of note for this clonotype: One end of the junction does not line up with germline, which may come from a read error. J is TRBJ2-7 and V is TRBV9; 8 bases are shared with TRBD1. The CDR3 is 14 amino acids. Germline assignment: CDR1 SGDLS and CDR2 YYNGEE. The CDR3 sequence: CASSPGTGGVELYF. The CDR3 nucleotides are TGTGCCAGCAGCCCGGGAACAGGGGGTGTCGAGCTGTACTTC.

This clonotype showed up many times. The genes are TRBV7-3 and TRBJ2-7; possible D gene TRBD2, 6 bases. The CDR3 consists of 13 residues. V lost 4 bases to trimming and J lost 4 bases, with 11 bases between them. Germline CDR1 and CDR2: SGHTA and FQGTGA. The CDR3 nucleotides read TGTGCCAGCAGCTCCGGGGGAAAATACGAGCAGTACTTC. Its translation: CASSSGGKYEQYF.

This clonotype was picked up many times. One end of the junction fails to match germline, which may point to a read error. V is TRBV20-1 and J is TRBJ1-5; tentative D call: TRBD1 (5 bases). CDR3 length: 13 amino acids. Germline V gene lookup returns CDR1 DFQATT and CDR2 SNEGSKA (reference sequence). The CDR3 bases are TGCAGTGCTAGCCCGCAGGGTAATCAGTCCCAGCATTTT. Translation: CSASPQGNQSQHF.

The rearrangement links TRBV20-1 to TRBJ2-3; 8 positions agree with TRBD2. This CDR3 spans 9 amino acids. The J segment lost 11 bases and the V segment lost 7 bases, leaving 2 bases of the junction unmatched. Germline V gives CDR1 DFQATT, CDR2 SNEGSKA (reference sequence). The CDR3 DNA reads as TGCAGTGGGGCGGGAGGGCAGTATTTT. Translating gives CSGAGGQYF.